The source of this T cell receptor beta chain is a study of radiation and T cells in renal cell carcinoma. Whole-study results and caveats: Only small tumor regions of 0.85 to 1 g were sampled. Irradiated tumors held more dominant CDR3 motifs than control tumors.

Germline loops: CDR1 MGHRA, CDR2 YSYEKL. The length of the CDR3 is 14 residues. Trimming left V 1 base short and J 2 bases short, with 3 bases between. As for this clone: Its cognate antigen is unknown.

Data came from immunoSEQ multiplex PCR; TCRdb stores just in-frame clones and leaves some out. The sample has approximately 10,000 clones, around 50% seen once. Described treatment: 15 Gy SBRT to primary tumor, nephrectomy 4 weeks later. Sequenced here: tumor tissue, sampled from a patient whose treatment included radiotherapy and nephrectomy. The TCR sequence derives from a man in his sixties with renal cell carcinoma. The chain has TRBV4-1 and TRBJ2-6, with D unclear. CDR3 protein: CASSQATGANVLTF. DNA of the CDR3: TGCGCCAGCAGCCAAGCGACTGGGGCCAACGTCCTGACTTTC.